This entry concerns a single TCR beta chain. The clone's antigen remains unknown. No qualities accompany the bases; no much larger clone lies one base away. The method was the immunoSEQ multiplex PCR assay. To provide template for TCR sequencing, every sample had RNA extracted and reverse transcribed into cDNA. First-strand cDNA was synthesized using SuperScript III with a 2:1 mix of oligo-dT and random hexamers. A synthetic immune receptor repertoire was used to gauge amplification bias, and whatever bias remained was removed computationally. The paper's data handling went like this. Raw reads were preprocessed to remove errors, and CDR3 was defined by IMGT conventions from the conserved cysteine to phenylalanine. Clonality was computed as 1 minus the Shannon entropy, with the entropy normalized by log2 of the number of productive unique TCRs. Whether each scalp clone was CD4 or CD8 was inferred by checking scalp TCRbeta sequences against the CD4 and CD8 repertoires from sorted blood. Sourced from immuneACCESS, this table was stored by TCRdb with only in-frame sequences that have V and J called. A share of the clones is absent; for the studies checked, an unresolved V gene accounts for under half, and the remainder has no known explanation. V, J and clone size derive from that table, while D and trimming were established from the DNA sequence. This sample has more than 150,000 clones in its table, and roughly 50% of those were observed once. The ten largest clones add up to 10% to 15% of the sample.

The CDR3 sequence holds 15 residues, the cysteine and phenylalanine included. Only CDR3 DNA remains: 45 bases, in frame from the first base. Taken from the germline V gene (reference sequence), the CDR1 and CDR2 loops are SEHNR and FQNEAQ. V and J are truncated by 6 bases and 5 bases respectively, leaving an intervening sequence of 19 bases. These data come from a study of CD8+ T cells in alopecia areata (dated by TCRdb to 2017 to 2018). With respect to the entire study: Treated patients were enrolled in an open-label pilot trial of oral tofacitinib, 5 to 10 mg twice daily, for moderate-to-severe alopecia areata. Scalp clonality was compared across normal scalp (n=4), patchy alopecia areata scalp (n=8), and alopecia totalis/universalis scalp (n=8). Scalp tissue and sorted CD4+ and CD8+ peripheral blood T cells from patchy and totalis/universalis alopecia areata patients and from healthy controls were covered by human TCRbeta sequencing. To study T cell clonal expansion in alopecia areata, the researchers applied high-throughput TCRbeta sequencing to both the C3H/HeJ mouse model and human patients. RNA came from the PAXgene miRNA kit for fixed scalp, the miRNeasy kit for PBMCs, and the RNeasy kit for mouse skin. Tofacitinib-treated patients had biopsies at baseline and at 4 and 24 weeks of treatment, with a later scalp biopsy in several patients. immunoSEQ multiplex PCR using 35 Vbeta forward primers and 13 Jbeta reverse primers was used to amplify TCRbeta CDR3 regions. Patients stayed on tofacitinib for 6 to 18 months and then had 6 months of follow-up off drug so that delayed response and recurrence could be assessed. For the treated patients, the SALT score, which quantifies what percentage of scalp surface area is affected, served as the measure of disease severity.

This specimen's time point label, interpreted: around 24 weeks on oral tofacitinib. Explained via the paper, the treatment or condition label denotes: oral pan-JAK inhibitor, 5-10 mg twice daily. From alopecia areata patients, peripheral blood was collected along with lesional scalp punch biopsies. PBMCs were isolated by density centrifugation and stained for CD3, CD4 and CD8, after which CD4+ and CD8+ T cells were sorted on a FACSAria. Points the paper makes about the study in general: Compared with normal scalp, lesional scalp had higher clonality and more expanded CD8+ clones, particularly in alopecia totalis/universalis, a pattern that suggests antigenic drive. TCR sequences shared between patients were less clear than in mice, possibly partly because of HLA diversity in the patient population. Scalp clonality and the number of expanded CD8+ clones among the top 100 scalp clones were significantly decreased by tofacitinib. Because the treated cohort was small and had just a single nonresponder, larger studies are needed to establish links between baseline CD8+ expansion and response. Many expanded lesional clones persisted in scalp and blood during tofacitinib treatment, which may partly explain relapse after stopping treatment. Unlike mouse skin, where gammadelta T cells dominate, normal human skin contains resident alphabeta T cells that get sequenced too, which complicates analysis of the scalp TCR repertoire.

Here the chain combines TRBV7-9 and TRBJ1-1; the D gene is perhaps TRBD1, on 6 matching bases. The sequencing here drew on CD8+ T cells sorted from blood, taken at week 24, from a patient treated with tofacitinib. The TCR comes from a human donor with alopecia areata. CDR3 protein: CASSSDRGGGTEAFF. The DNA sequence is given as TGTGCCAGCAGTTCCGACAGAGGGGGAGGAACTGAAGCTTTCTTT.